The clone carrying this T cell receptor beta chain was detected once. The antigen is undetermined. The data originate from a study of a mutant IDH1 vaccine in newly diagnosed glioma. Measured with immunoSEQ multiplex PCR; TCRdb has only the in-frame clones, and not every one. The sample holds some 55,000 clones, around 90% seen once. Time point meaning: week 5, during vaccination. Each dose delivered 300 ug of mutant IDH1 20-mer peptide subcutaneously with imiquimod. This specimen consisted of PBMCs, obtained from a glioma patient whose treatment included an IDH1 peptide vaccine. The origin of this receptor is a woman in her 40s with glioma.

The CDR3 here is CASSLGGGGFQETQYF. CDR3 DNA: TGCGCCAGCAGCTTGGGTGGCGGGGGGTTCCAAGAGACCCAGTACTTC. This chain joins TRBV5-1 and TRBJ2-5, with TRBD2 matching 8 bases. The germline CDR1 and CDR2 sequences are SGHRS and YFSETQ. The CDR3 extends over 16 amino acids. Trimming at V came to 0 bases and at J to 1 base, leaving 5 bases not matched to a gene.